The clone carrying this T cell receptor beta chain was seen a few times. Since a much larger clone is just one base distant, this may be a read error. It was at deep level that the assay was run. Original processing methods: Junction-only sequences without quality scores came from ImmunoSEQ, so filtering differed. Method: immunoSEQ multiplex PCR; TCRdb's copy keeps in-frame clones and lacks some. V, J and clone size were drawn from that table, and D and trimming were deduced from the DNA. The repertoire holds approximately 640,000 clones, less than 95% seen once, with 34% in the top ten. The record originates from a study of shared clonotypes between healthy human individuals. Sequences were obtained from memory CD8+ T cells from PBMCs. Sample subset: CD45RO+ cells pooled with CCR7-negative TemRA cells. The sequence came from a man in his late teens or twenties in good health. Some clones in this sample may be carry-over from other donors' samples.

CDR3 protein: CASSSQGMNQPQHF. Written as DNA, the CDR3 is TGTGCCAGCAGCTCACAGGGGATGAATCAGCCCCAGCATTTT. The rearrangement joins TRBV7-9 to TRBJ1-5; 7 bases map to TRBD1. The CDR3 extends over 14 amino acids. The V gene's germline CDR1 is SEHNR and CDR2 FQNEAQ (reference sequence). V lost 4 bases to trimming and J lost 4 bases; unmatched junction nucleotides: 4. The full variable domain, rest sourced from reference TRBV7-9 and TRBJ1-5, is DTGVSQNPRHKITKRGQNVTFRCDPISEHNRLYWYRQTLGQGPEFLTYFQNEAQLEKSRLLSDRFSAERPKGSFSTLEIQRTEQGDSAMYLCASSSQGMNQPQHFGDGTRLSIL.